The rows below give T cell receptor beta chains drawn from one sample of a study of control samples from healthy donors and cancer patients. Profiling relied on immunoSEQ multiplex PCR, and the TCRdb table lists in-frame clones only, not all of them. The sample includes about 160,000 clones, around 96% of them seen just once. Sequencing used blood. These TCRs come from a woman aged 25 to 39 in good health. CDR3s include the opening cysteine and the closing phenylalanine or tryptophan. Each record gives: clone size, V gene, J gene, D gene, CDR3 DNA, CDR3 protein. A D gene is named only where the DNA matches it firmly. For some rows the clone size is stated as once, few or many, or as a class when expanded; others skip it.

clone size: .; V gene: TRBV28; J gene: TRBJ2-3; D gene: .; CDR3 DNA: TGTGCCAGCAGTAGGCCCGGGGACTTAGGCACAGATACGCAGTATTTT; CDR3 protein: CASSRPGDLGTDTQYF
clone size: .; V gene: TRBV4-1; J gene: TRBJ2-3; D gene: .; CDR3 DNA: TGCGCCAGCAGCTTAGAGGATACGCAGTATTTT; CDR3 protein: CASSLEDTQYF
clone size: .; V gene: TRBV5-1; J gene: TRBJ2-2; D gene: .; CDR3 DNA: TGCGCCAGCAGACTGGGGGCCAGCGCGAACACCGGGGAGCTGTTTTTT; CDR3 protein: CASRLGASANTGELFF
clone size: .; V gene: TRBV12-3/TRBV12-4; J gene: TRBJ2-3; D gene: .; CDR3 DNA: TGTGCCAGCAACCCGGGTGTAGATACGCAGTATTTT; CDR3 protein: CASNPGVDTQYF
clone size: .; V gene: TRBV5-5; J gene: TRBJ2-1; D gene: TRBD1; CDR3 DNA: TGTGCCAGCAGCTTAGGACAGGGGGCCAATGAGCAGTTCTTC; CDR3 protein: CASSLGQGANEQFF
clone size: .; V gene: TRBV30; J gene: TRBJ2-7; D gene: TRBD2; CDR3 DNA: TGTGCCTGGAGTCGCTGGACTAGCGGGAGAGATGTGGGCGAGCAGTACTTC; CDR3 protein: CAWSRWTSGRDVGEQYF
clone size: .; V gene: TRBV10-3; J gene: TRBJ2-1; D gene: TRBD2; CDR3 DNA: TGTGCCATCAGTAGTCCGGACAGGACTAGCGGGGTCTCCTACAATGAGCAGTTCTTC; CDR3 protein: CAISSPDRTSGVSYNEQFF
clone size: .; V gene: TRBV4-1; J gene: TRBJ2-5; D gene: TRBD1; CDR3 DNA: TGCGCCAGCAGCCATCCCGGACAGGGTGAGACCCAGTACTTC; CDR3 protein: CASSHPGQGETQYF
clone size: .; V gene: TRBV30; J gene: TRBJ1-1; D gene: TRBD1; CDR3 DNA: TGTGCCTGGAGCCTCGCAGGGGGCATTGAAGCTTTCTTT; CDR3 protein: CAWSLAGGIEAFF
clone size: .; V gene: TRBV6-6; J gene: TRBJ2-2; D gene: .; CDR3 DNA: TGTGCCAGCAGTTATTGGAGGAACACCGGGGAGCTGTTTTTT; CDR3 protein: CASSYWRNTGELFF
clone size: once; V gene: TRBV6-5; J gene: TRBJ1-5; D gene: .; CDR3 DNA: TGTGCCAGCAGACAGACAGACCTTATCCAGCCCCAGCATTTT; CDR3 protein: CASRQTDLIQPQHF
clone size: .; V gene: TRBV7-9; J gene: TRBJ1-4; D gene: TRBD1; CDR3 DNA: TGTGCCAGCAGCTTAGGGACGACAGGGGCAGGAAAACTGTTTTTT; CDR3 protein: CASSLGTTGAGKLFF
clone size: .; V gene: TRBV5-6; J gene: TRBJ2-3; D gene: TRBD1; CDR3 DNA: TGTGCCAGCAGCTTGGCGGGGACAGTGGTTCGCACAGATACGCAGTATTTT; CDR3 protein: CASSLAGTVVRTDTQYF
clone size: .; V gene: TRBV19; J gene: TRBJ2-7; D gene: TRBD1; CDR3 DNA: TGTGCCAGTAGCCCTGGGACAGGGAGTTACCACGAGCAGTACTTC; CDR3 protein: CASSPGTGSYHEQYF
clone size: .; V gene: TRBV7-9; J gene: TRBJ1-1; D gene: TRBD1; CDR3 DNA: TGTGCCAGCAGCTCGCTCCCCGGGACAGCGAACACTGAAGCTTTCTTT; CDR3 protein: CASSSLPGTANTEAFF
clone size: .; V gene: TRBV5-1; J gene: TRBJ1-1; D gene: .; CDR3 DNA: TGCGCCAGCAGCTTGGTTGCAGGGGACACTGAAGCTTTCTTT; CDR3 protein: CASSLVAGDTEAFF
clone size: .; V gene: TRBV7-2; J gene: TRBJ2-1; D gene: TRBD1; CDR3 DNA: TGTGCCAGCAGCTTAGCCCGGACAGGGTCCAATGAGCAGTTCTTC; CDR3 protein: CASSLARTGSNEQFF
clone size: once; V gene: TRBV30; J gene: TRBJ1-5; D gene: .; CDR3 DNA: TGTGCCTGCGGTACAGGCAGCAATCAGCCCCAGCATTTT; CDR3 protein: CACGTGSNQPQHF
clone size: .; V gene: TRBV20-1; J gene: TRBJ2-7; D gene: .; CDR3 DNA: TGCAGTGCCAACGGTTACGAGCAGTACTTC; CDR3 protein: CSANGYEQYF
clone size: .; V gene: TRBV25-1; J gene: TRBJ2-7; D gene: .; CDR3 DNA: TGTGCCAGCTCAAAGTGGCAGGGTCGGTTTGAGGAGCAGTACTTC; CDR3 protein: CASSKWQGRFEEQYF
clone size: .; V gene: TRBV5-1; J gene: TRBJ2-1; D gene: TRBD2; CDR3 DNA: TGCGCCAGCAGCTTGGTGGCTAGCGGGGGGCCGGGGAATGAGCAGTTCTTC; CDR3 protein: CASSLVASGGPGNEQFF
clone size: .; V gene: TRBV4-1; J gene: TRBJ2-7; D gene: .; CDR3 DNA: TGCGCCAGCAGCCTCGGCGCGAGACAGGCCCATCACGGGGTCTCCTACGAGCAGTACTTC; CDR3 protein: CASSLGARQAHHGVSYEQYF
clone size: .; V gene: TRBV9; J gene: TRBJ2-7; D gene: .; CDR3 DNA: TGTGCCAGCAGCGTAGGAGTAGGATCAGGAAACTACGAGCAGTACTTC; CDR3 protein: CASSVGVGSGNYEQYF
clone size: .; V gene: TRBV7-9; J gene: TRBJ1-1; D gene: .; CDR3 DNA: TGTGCCAGCAGCTTAGAGTTAGGTGAAGCTTTCTTT; CDR3 protein: CASSLELGEAFF
clone size: .; V gene: TRBV5-4; J gene: TRBJ1-2; D gene: .; CDR3 DNA: TGTGCCAGCAGCTTCGACAGAAACTATGGCTACACCTTC; CDR3 protein: CASSFDRNYGYTF
clone size: .; V gene: TRBV30; J gene: TRBJ1-4; D gene: .; CDR3 DNA: TGTGCCTGGAGTGTACCGTGGGGGCCTAATGAAAAACTGTTTTTT; CDR3 protein: CAWSVPWGPNEKLFF
clone size: .; V gene: TRBV29-1; J gene: TRBJ2-1; D gene: .; CDR3 DNA: TGCAGCGTTGCGGTCAGCCACAATGAGCAGTTCTTC; CDR3 protein: CSVAVSHNEQFF
clone size: .; V gene: TRBV18; J gene: TRBJ2-1; D gene: TRBD2; CDR3 DNA: TGTGCCAGCTCACCCCGCGGGGGGGCGACCTCCTACAATGAGCAGTTCTTC; CDR3 protein: CASSPRGGATSYNEQFF
clone size: .; V gene: TRBV19; J gene: TRBJ1-1; D gene: TRBD1; CDR3 DNA: TGTGCCAGTAGAACGGGACAGGATTCGATTGAAGCTTTCTTT; CDR3 protein: CASRTGQDSIEAFF
clone size: .; V gene: TRBV5-6; J gene: TRBJ2-1; D gene: .; CDR3 DNA: TGTGCCAGCAGCACAGGACCAGATACCTACAATGAGCAGTTCTTC; CDR3 protein: CASSTGPDTYNEQFF
clone size: .; V gene: TRBV5-4; J gene: TRBJ1-1; D gene: .; CDR3 DNA: TGTGCCAGCAGCGAGGATGTCAGGAACACTGAAGCTTTCTTT; CDR3 protein: CASSEDVRNTEAFF
clone size: .; V gene: TRBV6-2/TRBV6-3; J gene: TRBJ1-6; D gene: .; CDR3 DNA: TGTGCCAGCAGTTACTCGTCTTCTCCTTCACCCCTCCACTTT; CDR3 protein: CASSYSSSPSPLHF
clone size: .; V gene: TRBV10-3; J gene: TRBJ1-1; D gene: .; CDR3 DNA: TGTGCCATCAGTGAGTCTGAGGTTAGGAACACTGAAGCTTTCTTT; CDR3 protein: CAISESEVRNTEAFF
clone size: .; V gene: TRBV6-5; J gene: TRBJ2-2; D gene: .; CDR3 DNA: TGTGCCAGCAGGAGAGACACGAACACCGGGGAGCTGTTTTTT; CDR3 protein: CASRRDTNTGELFF
clone size: .; V gene: TRBV5-1; J gene: TRBJ1-4; D gene: .; CDR3 DNA: TGCGCCAGCAGCCCCGGTACAGGGTATGAAAAACTGTTTTTT; CDR3 protein: CASSPGTGYEKLFF
clone size: .; V gene: TRBV6-6; J gene: TRBJ1-2; D gene: .; CDR3 DNA: TGTGCCAGCAGTCAACACAGGAAGACGATGAGGACTAACTATGGCTACACCTTC; CDR3 protein: CASSQHRKTMRTNYGYTF
clone size: .; V gene: TRBV11-2; J gene: TRBJ2-1; D gene: TRBD1; CDR3 DNA: TGTGCCAGCAGCGCGGACAGGGCGTCCTACAATGAGCAGTTCTTC; CDR3 protein: CASSADRASYNEQFF
clone size: .; V gene: TRBV12-3/TRBV12-4; J gene: TRBJ2-5; D gene: TRBD1; CDR3 DNA: TGTGCCAGCAGTACGACAGGGTTGGAGACCCAGTACTTC; CDR3 protein: CASSTTGLETQYF
clone size: .; V gene: TRBV11-1; J gene: TRBJ1-2; D gene: .; CDR3 DNA: TGTGCCAGCAGCCCCACGGGGACCTATGGCTACACCTTC; CDR3 protein: CASSPTGTYGYTF
clone size: .; V gene: TRBV2; J gene: TRBJ1-2; D gene: TRBD1; CDR3 DNA: TGTGCCAGCATCCCGGACAGGGGGATCTATGGCTACACCTTC; CDR3 protein: CASIPDRGIYGYTF
clone size: .; V gene: TRBV19; J gene: TRBJ1-5; D gene: .; CDR3 DNA: TGTGCCAGTAGTATAGAGGGGACATGGAAACTAGGCAATCAGCCCCAGCATTTT; CDR3 protein: CASSIEGTWKLGNQPQHF
clone size: .; V gene: TRBV19; J gene: TRBJ1-3; D gene: .; CDR3 DNA: TGTGCCAGTAAGACAGGAGCCTCTGGAAACACCATATATTTT; CDR3 protein: CASKTGASGNTIYF
clone size: few; V gene: TRBV11-2; J gene: TRBJ2-3; D gene: .; CDR3 DNA: TGTGCCAGCAGCTTACGGGAAACGGGCACAGATACGCAGTATTTT; CDR3 protein: CASSLRETGTDTQYF
clone size: .; V gene: TRBV28; J gene: TRBJ1-2; D gene: .; CDR3 DNA: TGTGCCAGCAGTTTCCGGGCCCCCCTAGCCCCTGGCTACACCTTC; CDR3 protein: CASSFRAPLAPGYTF
clone size: .; V gene: TRBV7-2; J gene: TRBJ2-1; D gene: .; CDR3 DNA: TGTGCCAGCAGCTTAGTGGGTGGCAGCGGCGCTAACAATGAGCAGTTCTTC; CDR3 protein: CASSLVGGSGANNEQFF
clone size: .; V gene: TRBV6-6; J gene: TRBJ2-1; D gene: .; CDR3 DNA: TGTGCCAGCAGTTACTCGAAAGATCGACGGTTCTTC; CDR3 protein: CASSYSKDRRFF
clone size: few; V gene: TRBV2; J gene: TRBJ2-5; D gene: TRBD2; CDR3 DNA: TGTGCCAGCAGTGATGGGCTAGCGGGGAAACAAGAGACCCAGTACTTC; CDR3 protein: CASSDGLAGKQETQYF
clone size: .; V gene: TRBV5-4; J gene: TRBJ2-7; D gene: TRBD1; CDR3 DNA: TGTGCCAGCAGCTTGGTGGGGGACAGTCCCTACGAGCAGTACTTC; CDR3 protein: CASSLVGDSPYEQYF
clone size: .; V gene: TRBV10-1; J gene: TRBJ2-5; D gene: .; CDR3 DNA: TGCGCCAGCATCCTAGGAGAGACCCAGTACTTC; CDR3 protein: CASILGETQYF
clone size: .; V gene: TRBV9; J gene: TRBJ2-3; D gene: TRBD1; CDR3 DNA: TGTGCCAGCAGCGTAGGGACAGGGGGCACAGATACGCAGTATTTT; CDR3 protein: CASSVGTGGTDTQYF
clone size: .; V gene: TRBV24-1; J gene: TRBJ2-1; D gene: .; CDR3 DNA: TGTGCCACCAGTGAGGCTTTCCTGTCCCACAATGAGCAGTTCTTC; CDR3 protein: CATSEAFLSHNEQFF
clone size: .; V gene: TRBV7-9; J gene: TRBJ1-2; D gene: .; CDR3 DNA: TGTGCCAGCAGCCCTCCCTGGGGCCAGGGGAAAAACTATGGCTACACCTTC; CDR3 protein: CASSPPWGQGKNYGYTF
clone size: .; V gene: TRBV3-1/TRBV3-2; J gene: TRBJ2-7; D gene: .; CDR3 DNA: TGTGCCAGCAGCCAAGGGTACGAGCAGTACTTC; CDR3 protein: CASSQGYEQYF